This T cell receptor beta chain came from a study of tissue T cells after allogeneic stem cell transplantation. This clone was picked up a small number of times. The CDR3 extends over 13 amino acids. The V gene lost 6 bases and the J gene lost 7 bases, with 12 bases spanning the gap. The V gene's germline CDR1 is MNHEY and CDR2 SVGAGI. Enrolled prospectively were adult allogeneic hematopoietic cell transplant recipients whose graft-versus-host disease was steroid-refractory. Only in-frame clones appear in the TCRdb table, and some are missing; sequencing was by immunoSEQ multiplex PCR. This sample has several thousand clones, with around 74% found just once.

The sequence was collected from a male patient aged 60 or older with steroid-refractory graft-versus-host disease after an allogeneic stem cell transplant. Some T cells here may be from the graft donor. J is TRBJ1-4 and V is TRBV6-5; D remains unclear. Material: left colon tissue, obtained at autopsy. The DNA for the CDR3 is TGTGCCAGCAGGATATACCTTGGTGAAAAACTGTTTTTT. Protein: CASRIYLGEKLFF.